What follows is one T cell receptor beta chain and its context. No cognate antigen has been identified for it. No clone much larger than this one lies a single base away; base qualities are absent. The CDR3 regions of human TCRbeta chains were analyzed by immunosequencing. The study's processing was this. Repertoire TCRs were matched against a reference library of SARS-CoV-2-specific TCRs generated with the MIRA antigen-specificity platform. Breadth was defined as the fraction of unique TCRs that were SARS-CoV-2-associated, and depth was defined as the fraction of total T cells that were SARS-CoV-2-associated. Using the MIRA data, each spike-specific TCR was assigned both to the spike region to which the TCR was reactive and to a CD4 or CD8 class. Log10-transformed breadth and depth values were compared by one-way ANOVA with Sidak's multiple comparisons tests. In its TCRdb copy, this immuneACCESS table keeps in-frame sequences only and misses some clones. Where compared with another copy, unresolved V genes explain less than half of these, and the others have no known cause. That table furnishes V, J and clone size, whereas the DNA furnished D and trimming. Recorded for this sample are 130,000 to 150,000 clones; approximately 91% of them occurred a single time. Under 4% of the sample is in the top ten clones.

This sample was included in a study of T cell responses to AZD1222 COVID-19 vaccine (dated by TCRdb to the early 2020s). Background for the entire study: A total of just over 230 trial participants underwent TCR sequencing, of whom roughly 210 had received two doses of AZD1222 and approximately 25 had received two doses of the MenACWY control vaccine. Trial participants were enrolled by age into 18-55, 56-69 and 70-plus year subgroups, with roughly 160, 29 and 62 TCR-sequenced participants respectively. Results the study describes overall, beyond this receptor: Because no day 14 peak-response samples were available, the repertoires could be characterized only after the peak T cell response. Participants were mostly white British and included more females than males, and it was suggested by the authors that clonal diversity may have been underestimated. Epitopes outside the regions mutated in the B.1.351 and B.1.1.7 variants were reportedly recognized by nearly half of the unique spike-specific TCRs. In the small 56-69-year group, the increase in depth fell short of significance, most likely because of low power. The vaccine-associated CD4 TCRs covered the entire spike protein, and the dominant responses fell in regions 160-218 and 743-854. After two AZD1222 doses, spike-specific TCR breadth and depth were significantly higher than at day 0 and than in MenACWY recipients. Conclusions about previously exposed vaccinees were limited because only a handful of AZD1222 recipients were SARS-CoV-2 seropositive at baseline.

Per the publication, the time point label means: about 28 days (+/-7) after the second vaccine dose. AZD1222 recipients whose second dose came at about 4 weeks and those whose second dose came at about 12 weeks were combined into one group, since spike-specific TCR depth and breadth did not differ between the two schedules. The vaccinee samples were drawn from two UK trials, COV001 and COV002, one of which was a single-blind randomized controlled phase 2/3 trial testing AZD1222 (ChAdOx1 nCoV-19) in healthy adults. For TCRbeta chain sequencing, PBMC samples were collected from trial participants at day 0 and at day 28 after the second dose. V gives up 6 bases and J gives up 7 bases, and the segment between their germline ends measures 19 bases. Including the terminal cysteine and phenylalanine, the CDR3 comprises 14 residues. Of all the DNA, just the CDR3 is kept, 42 bases in frame from base 1. The germline V gene (reference sequence) yields SGHAT for CDR1 and FQDESV for CDR2.

The clonotype was recovered from an adult who received the AZD1222 COVID-19 vaccine. The specimen was peripheral blood, collected 28 days after the second AZD1222 dose. Recombination connected TRBV11-1 to TRBJ2-7, and possibly TRBD1, on 6 matching bases. This receptor carries the CDR3 CASRSRRGSLEQYF. DNA sequence: TGTGCCAGCAGATCCCGAAGGGGGTCGCTAGAGCAGTACTTC.